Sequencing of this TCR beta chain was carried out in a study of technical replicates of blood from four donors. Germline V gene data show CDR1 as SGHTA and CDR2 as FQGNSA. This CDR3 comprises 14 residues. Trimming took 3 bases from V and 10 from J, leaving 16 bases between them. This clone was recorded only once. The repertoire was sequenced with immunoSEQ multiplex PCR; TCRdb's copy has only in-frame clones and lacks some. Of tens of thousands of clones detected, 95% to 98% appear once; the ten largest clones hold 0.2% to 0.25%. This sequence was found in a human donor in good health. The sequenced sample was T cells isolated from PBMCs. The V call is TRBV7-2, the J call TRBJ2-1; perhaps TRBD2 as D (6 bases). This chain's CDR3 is CASSFRGGLEEQFF. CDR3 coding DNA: TGTGCCAGCAGCTTCCGGGGAGGTTTGGAGGAGCAGTTCTTC.